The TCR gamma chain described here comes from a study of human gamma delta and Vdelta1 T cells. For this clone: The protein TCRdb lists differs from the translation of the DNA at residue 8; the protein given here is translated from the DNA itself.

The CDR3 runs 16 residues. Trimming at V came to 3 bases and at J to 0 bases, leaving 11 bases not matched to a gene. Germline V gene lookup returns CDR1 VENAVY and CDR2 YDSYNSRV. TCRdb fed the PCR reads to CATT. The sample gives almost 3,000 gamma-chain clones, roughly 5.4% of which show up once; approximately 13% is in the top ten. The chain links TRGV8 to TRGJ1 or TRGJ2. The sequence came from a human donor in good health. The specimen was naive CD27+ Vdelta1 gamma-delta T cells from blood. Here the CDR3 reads CATWDRTSKNYYKKLF. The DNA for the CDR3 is TGTGCCACCTGGGATCGTACTTCAAAGAATTATTATAAGAAACTCTTT.